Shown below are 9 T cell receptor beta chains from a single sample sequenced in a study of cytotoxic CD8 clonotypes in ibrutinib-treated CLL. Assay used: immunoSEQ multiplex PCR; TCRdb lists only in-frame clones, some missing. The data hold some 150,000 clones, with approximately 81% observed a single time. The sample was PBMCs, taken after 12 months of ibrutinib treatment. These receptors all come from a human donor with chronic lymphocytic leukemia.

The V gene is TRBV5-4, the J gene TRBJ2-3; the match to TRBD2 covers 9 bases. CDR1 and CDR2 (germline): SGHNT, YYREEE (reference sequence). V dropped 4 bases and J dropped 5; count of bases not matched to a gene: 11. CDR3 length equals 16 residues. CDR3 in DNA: TGTGCCAGCAGCCCCTGGATGAGCGGGGGGAGAGATACGCAGTATTTT. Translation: CASSPWMSGGRDTQYF.

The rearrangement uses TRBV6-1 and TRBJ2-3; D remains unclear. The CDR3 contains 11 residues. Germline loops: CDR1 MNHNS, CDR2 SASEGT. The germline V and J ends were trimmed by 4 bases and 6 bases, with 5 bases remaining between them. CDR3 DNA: TGTGCCAGCAGTGGATTGGATACGCAGTATTTT. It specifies CASSGLDTQYF.

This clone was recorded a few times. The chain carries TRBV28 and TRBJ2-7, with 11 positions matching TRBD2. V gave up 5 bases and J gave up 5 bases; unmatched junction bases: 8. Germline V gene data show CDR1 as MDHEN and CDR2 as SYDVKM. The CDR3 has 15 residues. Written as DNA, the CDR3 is TGTGCCAGCAGTCTGTTAGCGGGAGGGGCTGACGAGCAGTACTTC. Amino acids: CASSLLAGGADEQYF. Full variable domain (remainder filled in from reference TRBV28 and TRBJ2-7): DVKVTQSSRYLVKRTGEKVFLECVQDMDHENMFWYRQDPGLGLRLIYFSYDVKMKEKGDIPEGYSVSREKKERFSLILESASTNQTSMYLCASSLLAGGADEQYFGPGTRLTVT.

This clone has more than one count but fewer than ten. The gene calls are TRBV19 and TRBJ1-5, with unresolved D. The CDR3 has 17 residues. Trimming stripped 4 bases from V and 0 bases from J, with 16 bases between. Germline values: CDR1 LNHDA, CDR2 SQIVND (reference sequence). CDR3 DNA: TGTGCCAGTAGTAGTCCCCGGCGGAAATATAGCAATCAGCCCCAGCATTTT. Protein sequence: CASSSPRRKYSNQPQHF. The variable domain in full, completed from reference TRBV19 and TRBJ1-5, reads DGGITQSPKYLFRKEGQNVTLSCEQNLNHDAMYWYRQDPGQGLRLIYYSQIVNDFQKGDIAEGYSVSREKKESFPLTVTSAQKNPTAFYLCASSSPRRKYSNQPQHFGDGTRLSIL.

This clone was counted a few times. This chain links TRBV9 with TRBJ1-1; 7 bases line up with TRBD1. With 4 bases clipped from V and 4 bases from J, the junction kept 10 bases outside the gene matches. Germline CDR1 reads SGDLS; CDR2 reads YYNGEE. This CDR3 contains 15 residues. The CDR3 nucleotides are TGTGCCAGCAGCTCCCGTCACAGGGGAGGCACTGAAGCTTTCTTT. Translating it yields CASSSRHRGGTEAFF.

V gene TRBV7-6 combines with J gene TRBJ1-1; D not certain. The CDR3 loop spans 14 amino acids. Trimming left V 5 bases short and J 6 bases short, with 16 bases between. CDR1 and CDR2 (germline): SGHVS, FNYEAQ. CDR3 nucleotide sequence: TGTGCCAGCAGCATCGACCTGAATGGTGCTGAAGCTTTCTTT. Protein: CASSIDLNGAEAFF.

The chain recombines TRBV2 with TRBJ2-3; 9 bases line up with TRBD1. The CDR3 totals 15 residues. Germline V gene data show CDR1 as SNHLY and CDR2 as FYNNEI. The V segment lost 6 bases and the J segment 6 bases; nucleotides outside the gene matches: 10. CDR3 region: CASRRGQGLADTQYF. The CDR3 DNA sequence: TGTGCCAGCAGGCGAGGACAGGGGCTAGCGGATACGCAGTATTTT.

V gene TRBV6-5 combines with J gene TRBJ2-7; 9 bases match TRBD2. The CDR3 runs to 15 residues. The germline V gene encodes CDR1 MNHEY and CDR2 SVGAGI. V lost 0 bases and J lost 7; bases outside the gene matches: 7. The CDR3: CASSYSGGRAGEQYF. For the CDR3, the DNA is TGTGCCAGCAGTTACTCTGGCGGGAGGGCCGGGGAGCAGTACTTC.

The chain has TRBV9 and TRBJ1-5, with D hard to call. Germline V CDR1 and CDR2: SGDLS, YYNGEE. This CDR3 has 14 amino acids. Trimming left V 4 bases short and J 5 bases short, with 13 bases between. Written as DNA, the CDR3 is TGTGCCAGCAGCACCCGACCGAGGGATCAGCCCCAGCATTTT. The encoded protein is CASSTRPRDQPQHF.